This TCR beta chain emerged from a study of T cell responses to AZD1222 COVID-19 vaccine (dated by TCRdb to about 2021). About the study as a whole: TCR sequencing was performed for about 240 trial participants, of whom around 210 were given two doses of AZD1222 and 26 were given two doses of MenACWY control vaccine. Trial participants were enrolled by age into subgroups of 18-55, 56-69 and 70-plus years, and 148, 28 and 57 TCR-sequenced participants, respectively, were included in these subgroups. Summary of the overall study and its limitations: In the small 56-69-year group, the increase in depth fell short of significance, most likely because of low power. Because no samples from the day 14 peak response were available, repertoires could be characterized only after the peak T cell response. Epitopes outside the regions mutated in the B.1.351 and B.1.1.7 variants were reportedly recognized by nearly half of the unique spike-specific TCRs. Conclusions about previously exposed vaccinees are limited, since just six AZD1222 recipients were seropositive for SARS-CoV-2 at baseline. After two AZD1222 doses, spike-specific TCR breadth and depth were significantly higher than at day 0 and than in MenACWY recipients. Participants were mostly white British and included more females than males, and it was suggested by the authors that clonal diversity may have been underestimated. CD4 TCRs associated with the vaccine covered the entire spike protein, and the dominant responses were in regions 160-218 and 743-854.

A single count supports this clone. Its target antigen remains unknown. Base qualities are missing; no much larger clone stands one base away. The time point label, read with the paper, signifies: about 28 days (+/-7) after the second vaccine dose. AZD1222 recipients given second doses at about 4 weeks or at about 12 weeks were pooled, since spike-specific TCR depth and breadth were not found to differ between the two schedules. The vaccinee samples were drawn from two UK trials, COV001 and COV002, one of which was a single-blind randomized controlled phase 2/3 trial testing AZD1222 (ChAdOx1 nCoV-19) in healthy adults. For TCRbeta chain sequencing, PBMC samples from trial participants were taken at day 0 and at day 28 after the second dose. The CDR3 regions of human TCRbeta chains were analyzed by immunosequencing. The authors' analysis ran thus. TCRs in the repertoires were matched against a reference library of SARS-CoV-2-specific TCRs that had been generated with the MIRA antigen-specificity platform. Breadth meant the fraction of unique TCRs that were SARS-CoV-2-associated, whereas depth meant the fraction of total T cells that were SARS-CoV-2-associated. Using the MIRA data, each spike-specific TCR was mapped to the spike region that the TCR reacts to and placed in a CD4 or CD8 class. Log10-transformed breadth and depth values were compared by one-way ANOVA with Sidak's multiple comparisons tests. TCRdb took this table from immuneACCESS and kept in-frame rearrangements with V and J called. Such tables lack part of the clones; where checked against another copy, unresolved V genes explain under half of the gap, and the rest is unexplained. The V and J calls and clone size come from that table; D and trimming were worked out from the DNA. The sample table lists about 100,000 clones, approximately 90% of them with a count of one. The ten largest account for around 8.6% of the sample.

Spanning cysteine to phenylalanine, the CDR3 consists of 15 amino acids. Here the CDR3 DNA is all that survives: 45 bases in frame from base 1. As encoded in the germline V gene, CDR1 is MDHEN while CDR2 is SYDVKM. Relative to germline, V is missing 6 bases and J is missing 4 bases, with 9 bases of the junction outside any gene match. The sequence links TRBV28 to TRBJ2-1; TRBD2 lines up with 7 middle nucleotides. The origin of this receptor is an adult who received the AZD1222 COVID-19 vaccine. The sequences come from peripheral blood, collected 28 days after the second AZD1222 dose. This receptor has the CDR3 CASSPSGRGYNEQFF. The nucleotides are TGTGCCAGCAGCCCCTCTGGGCGGGGGTACAATGAGCAGTTCTTC. Reference TRBV28 and TRBJ2-1 genes cover what lies past the CDR3, so the full variable domain is DVKVTQSSRYLVKRTGEKVFLECVQDMDHENMFWYRQDPGLGLRLIYFSYDVKMKEKGDIPEGYSVSREKKERFSLILESASTNQTSMYLCASSPSGRGYNEQFFGPGTRLTVL.